The following is a TCR beta chain sequence with its context. The PCR employed 60 Vbeta primers together with 13 Jbeta primers. Measured with immunoSEQ multiplex PCR; TCRdb has only the in-frame clones, and not every one. Among a few hundred thousand clones listed, 65% to 75% were seen once. This specimen comes from a study of cytomegalovirus exposure and HLA in healthy donors. Germline loops: CDR1 SGHTA, CDR2 FQGNSA. Trimming cost V 0 bases and J 4 bases, with 10 bases left between them. The CDR3 is 15 amino acids. The sequenced material came from PBMCs. V gene TRBV7-2 combines with J gene TRBJ2-1; TRBD2 might be the D (5 bases). This sequence was found in a woman aged 25 to 45 in good health and CMV-seronegative. The CDR3 DNA is TGTGCCAGCAGCTTAGCGCTATCGGGATACAATGAGCAGTTCTTC. Translated: CASSLALSGYNEQFF.